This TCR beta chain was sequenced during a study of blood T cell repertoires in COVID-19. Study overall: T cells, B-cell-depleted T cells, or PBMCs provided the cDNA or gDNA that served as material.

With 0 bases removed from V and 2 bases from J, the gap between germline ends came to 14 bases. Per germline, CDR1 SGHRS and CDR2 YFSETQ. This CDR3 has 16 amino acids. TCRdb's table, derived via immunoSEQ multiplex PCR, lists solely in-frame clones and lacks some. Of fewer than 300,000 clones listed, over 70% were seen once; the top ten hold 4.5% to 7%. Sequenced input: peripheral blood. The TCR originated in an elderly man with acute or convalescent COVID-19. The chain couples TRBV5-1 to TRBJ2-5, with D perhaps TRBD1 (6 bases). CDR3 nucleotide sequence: TGCGCCAGCAGCTTGGTGGGCAGGGGCCTACAAGAGACCCAGTACTTC. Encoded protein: CASSLVGRGLQETQYF.